This T cell receptor beta chain was identified during a study of blood T cell repertoires in COVID-19. Overall study: Sources were T cells, B-cell-depleted T cells, or PBMCs; the material itself was cDNA or gDNA.

Germline CDR1 is GTSNPN and CDR2 is SVGIG (reference sequence). CDR3 length: 12 amino acids. The J segment lost 9 bases and the V segment lost 3 bases, leaving 6 bases of the junction unmatched. Clones were sequenced by immunoSEQ multiplex PCR, and TCRdb holds only the in-frame ones, with some missing. Of approximately 160,000 clones in the sample, 80% to 85% were seen once. The sample comprised peripheral blood. This receptor was obtained from a woman older than 75 with active or convalescent COVID-19. The genes are TRBV30 and TRBJ1-2; 8 bases agree with TRBD1. The CDR3 DNA sequence: TGTGCCTGGAGGACAGGGGCCGGTAGCTACACCTTC. Translating it yields CAWRTGAGSYTF.